Following are 10 T cell receptor beta chains from one sample sequenced in a study of CD4 T cells in relation to SARS-CoV-2 and coronaviruses. The repertoire was sequenced with immunoSEQ multiplex PCR; TCRdb's copy has only in-frame clones and lacks some. The sample records 25,000 to 35,000 clones, 60% to 85% being singletons. Their recognized antigens are unknown. The unexposed donors gave CD4+ T cells in 2011-2018, prior to COVID-19. Isolation of CD4+ T cells took place after about eleven days in culture. Material: CD4+ T cells from PBMCs, cultured in vitro. Receptors originate from a human donor in good health.

The chain combines TRBV5-1 with TRBJ2-7; 12 bases fit TRBD1. The CDR3 runs to 15 residues. V was clipped by 2 bases and J by 6 bases; unmatched bases: 6. The V gene's germline CDR1 is SGHRS and CDR2 YFSETQ. CDR3 coding DNA: TGCGCCAGCAGCTTTCCGGGACAGGGGGCTGGCGAGCAGTACTTC. Protein product: CASSFPGQGAGEQYF.

This chain uses TRBV7-8 with TRBJ1-2, with TRBD1 matching over 8 bases. Trimming cost V 2 bases and J 4 bases; bases outside gene matches: 9. Germline V gives CDR1 SGHVS, CDR2 FQNEAQ. The CDR3 loop spans 16 amino acids. The CDR3 here is CASSLTLDRAAYGYTF. CDR3 in DNA: TGTGCCAGCAGCTTAACCCTGGACAGGGCAGCCTATGGCTACACCTTC.

The chain couples TRBV2 to TRBJ2-2, with 9 bases matching TRBD1. V shed 8 bases, J shed 7 bases, and the junction held 8 bases outside the gene matches. The CDR3 is 14 residues long. Germline V gene data show CDR1 as SNHLY and CDR2 as FYNNEI. CDR3 coding DNA: TGTGCCAGCGGCCGGACAGGGGTATTCGGGGAGCTGTTTTTT. The encoded protein is CASGRTGVFGELFF.

CDR3 in DNA: TGTGCCTGGAGTCTGTTTCAGCGGCTCACAGATACGCAGTATTTT. It yields the protein CAWSLFQRLTDTQYF. The chain uses TRBV30 and TRBJ2-3; maybe TRBD2 (5 bases). This CDR3 spans 15 amino acids. Germline V gene sequence: CDR1 GTSNPN, CDR2 SVGIG (reference sequence). The V gene lost 2 bases and the J gene lost 2 bases, with 14 bases spanning the gap.

The chain uses TRBV5-1 and TRBJ2-3; 7 bases are shared with TRBD2. Germline V gene sequence: CDR1 SGHRS, CDR2 YFSETQ. CDR3 length: 16 amino acids. The V gene end was trimmed by 3 bases and the J gene end by 6 bases; junction bases not matched to a gene: 13. The CDR3 sequence is CASSWGGGGPPDTQYF. CDR3 bases: TGCGCCAGCAGCTGGGGTGGCGGGGGACCCCCGGATACGCAGTATTTT.

The chain couples TRBV6-6 to TRBJ1-5, with TRBD1 as a possible D gene (6 bases). Per the germline V gene, CDR1 is MNHNY and CDR2 is SVGAGI (reference sequence). Trimming stripped 0 bases from V and 4 bases from J, with 13 bases between. The CDR3 loop spans 16 amino acids. CDR3 in amino acids: CASSYSSARGNQPQHF. The DNA for the CDR3 is TGTGCCAGCAGTTACTCGAGCGCCAGGGGTAATCAGCCCCAGCATTTT.

The rearrangement links TRBV20-1 to TRBJ1-1; D gene unclear. Per the germline V gene, CDR1 is DFQATT and CDR2 is SNEGSKA (reference sequence). The CDR3 sequence is 11 residues long. The V end was cut by 3 bases, the J end by 10 bases, with 12 bases between. CDR3 loop: CSARERTVAFF. CDR3 nucleotide sequence: TGCAGTGCTAGGGAGAGGACGGTAGCTTTCTTT.

The chain has TRBV5-1 and TRBJ1-1; 8 bases are a match to TRBD1. The CDR3 has 16 amino acids. The germline V gene has CDR1 SGHRS and CDR2 YFSETQ. Unmatched junction bases numbered 4, after V lost 0 bases and J lost 0 bases. The DNA for the CDR3 is TGCGCCAGCAGCTTGGGGGCAGGGGGCATGAACACTGAAGCTTTCTTT. Protein product: CASSLGAGGMNTEAFF.

This chain links TRBV7-9 with TRBJ2-1; 7 nucleotides line up with TRBD2. Unmatched junction bases numbered 10, after V lost 5 bases and J lost 3 bases. Per germline, CDR1 SEHNR and CDR2 FQNEAQ (reference sequence). CDR3 length equals 16 residues. For the CDR3, the DNA is TGTGCCAGCAGCCCTAGTTGGGGGGGTTACTACAATGAGCAGTTCTTC. Translation: CASSPSWGGYYNEQFF.

The rearrangement links TRBV5-4 to TRBJ2-3; 14 positions match TRBD2. After removal of 4 bases from V and 1 base from J, the junction contained 5 bases not matched to a gene. Germline lookup yields CDR1 SGHNT and CDR2 YYREEE (reference sequence). The CDR3 is 17 residues long. The DNA of the CDR3 is TGTGCCAGCAGCCAGGGACTAGCGGGAGCCCGCACAGATACGCAGTATTTT. It translates to CASSQGLAGARTDTQYF.